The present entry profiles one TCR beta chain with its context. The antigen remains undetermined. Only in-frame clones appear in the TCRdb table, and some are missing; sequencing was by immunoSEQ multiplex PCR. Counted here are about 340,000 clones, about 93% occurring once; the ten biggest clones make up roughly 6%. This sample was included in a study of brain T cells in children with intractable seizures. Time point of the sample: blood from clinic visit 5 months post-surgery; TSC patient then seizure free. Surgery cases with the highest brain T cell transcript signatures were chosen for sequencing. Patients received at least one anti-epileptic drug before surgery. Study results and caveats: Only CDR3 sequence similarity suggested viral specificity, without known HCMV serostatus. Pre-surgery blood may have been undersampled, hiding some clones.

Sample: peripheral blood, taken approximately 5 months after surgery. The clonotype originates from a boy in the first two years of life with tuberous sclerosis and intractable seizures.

In nucleotides, the CDR3 is TGTGCCAGCAGCCAAGAGGTGCGGGGGGAAAAACTGTTTTTT. The encoded protein is CASSQEVRGEKLFF. The rearrangement links TRBV4-2 to TRBJ1-4, with D perhaps TRBD1 (5 bases). Trimming shortened V by 0 bases and J by 8 bases, and 10 bases separated the two germline ends. This CDR3 is 14 amino acids long. CDR1 LGHNA and CDR2 YNFKEQ come from the germline V gene.